Presented here are 18 T cell receptor beta chains from one specimen sequenced in a study of T cell repertoires and HLA-DP antigens. These receptors have no identified antigens. Libraries were prepared by immunoSEQ multiplex PCR; TCRdb keeps only in-frame clonotypes and omits some of them. The sample includes over 100,000 clones, 90% to 95% seen only once; the top ten take more than 0.25%. Sequences were obtained from CD4+ T cells from PBMCs. The receptor set was obtained from a woman between 18 and 29 years old in good health and CMV-seronegative.

This clone was observed a single time. This sequence joins TRBV11-2 and TRBJ2-1, with 14 bases lining up with TRBD2. Looked up from germline, CDR1 is SGHAT and CDR2 is FQNNGV. The CDR3 length is 18 residues. With V trimmed by 2 bases and J by 9 bases, 12 bases remained unmatched. CDR3 sequence reads: CASSLSYHPGLAGVEQFF. The CDR3 nucleotides read TGTGCCAGCAGCTTATCCTACCACCCGGGACTAGCGGGAGTTGAGCAGTTCTTC.

The J gene is TRBJ1-4, the V gene TRBV7-2; 8 bases agree with TRBD1. With V trimmed by 5 bases and J by 3 bases, 5 bases remained unmatched. There are 15 residues in the CDR3. Germline-derived CDR1 and CDR2 are SGHTA and FQGNSA. CDR3 sequence (DNA): TGTGCCAGCAGCCGCCGGACAGGGTCTAATGAAAAACTGTTTTTT. This encodes CASSRRTGSNEKLFF.

The genes are TRBV15 and TRBJ2-2; D may match TRBD1 or TRBD2 (5 bases each). CDR3 length: 16 residues. V was clipped by 1 base and J by 6 bases, with 15 bases between them. Per germline, CDR1 LNHNV and CDR2 YYDKDF (reference sequence). The CDR3 region is CATSRGGQGWAGELFF. As DNA, the CDR3 is TGTGCCACCAGCAGAGGAGGGCAGGGATGGGCCGGGGAGCTGTTTTTT. The full variable domain, in which reference TRBV15 and TRBJ2-2 provide the parts outside the CDR3, is DAMVIQNPRYQVTQFGKPVTLSCSQTLNHNVMYWYQQKSSQAPKLLFHYYDKDFNNEADTPDNFQSRRPNTSFCFLDIRSPGLGDTAMYLCATSRGGQGWAGELFFGEGSRLTVL.

This clone showed up just a few times. The chain combines TRBV11-2 with TRBJ1-5; TRBD1 matches 7 bases. Germline-derived CDR1 and CDR2 are SGHAT and FQNNGV. V lost 5 bases and J lost 2; bases outside the gene matches: 3. This CDR3 comprises 14 residues. DNA of the CDR3: TGTGCCAGCAGCGCCGACAGGGGCAATCAGCCCCAGCATTTT. It specifies CASSADRGNQPQHF. Supplemented by reference TRBV11-2 and TRBJ1-5, the full variable domain reads EAGVAQSPRYKIIEKRQSVAFWCNPISGHATLYWYQQILGQGPKLLIQFQNNGVVDDSQLPKDRFSAERLKGVDSTLKIQPAKLEDSAVYLCASSADRGNQPQHFGDGTRLSIL.

J is TRBJ1-3 and V is TRBV28; maybe TRBD1 (6 bases). Trimming took 6 bases from V and 8 from J, leaving 35 bases between them. The CDR3 is made up of 20 amino acids. Per germline, CDR1 MDHEN and CDR2 SYDVKM. CDR3 in DNA: TGTGCCAGCAGCCGGACCGGGGGCTATACCTTTTCTCCAAATTGGGACACCATATATTTT. Its translation is CASSRTGGYTFSPNWDTIYF.

The sample holds one count of this clone. The chain couples TRBV19 to TRBJ2-7, with a possible D match to TRBD1 (6 bases). This CDR3 is built from 13 residues. CDR1 is LNHDA, CDR2 SQIVND, per germline (reference sequence). Between the trimmed V and J ends, which lost 4 bases and 2 bases, there was a span of 9 bases. CDR3 DNA: TGTGCCAGTAGTACGGGACATGCCTACGAGCAGTACTTC. Translating gives CASSTGHAYEQYF.

The chain has TRBV28 and TRBJ2-7, with D possibly matching TRBD2 (6 bases). Trimming shortened V by 6 bases and J by 0 bases, and 9 bases separated the two germline ends. Germline lookup yields CDR1 MDHEN and CDR2 SYDVKM. The CDR3 covers 13 residues. For the CDR3, the DNA is TGTGCCAGCAGGACTAGAGCCTCCTACGAGCAGTACTTC. Translation gives CASRTRASYEQYF.

This chain uses TRBV5-4 with TRBJ2-6, with 10 bases matching TRBD1. V lost 3 bases to trimming and J lost 3 bases; unmatched junction nucleotides: 9. Germline values: CDR1 SGHNT, CDR2 YYREEE (reference sequence). The CDR3 is 18 amino acids. The CDR3 DNA follows: TGTGCCAGCAGCTCGCCGGGACAGGGGAGTGTTGGGGCCAACGTCCTGACTTTC. The encoded protein is CASSSPGQGSVGANVLTF.

This clone showed up just once. The chain links TRBV7-9 to TRBJ2-4; D is tentatively TRBD1 or TRBD2 (5 bases each). Trimming shortened V by 3 bases and J by 3 bases, and 12 bases separated the two germline ends. This CDR3 has 15 residues. Germline V gene sequence: CDR1 SEHNR, CDR2 FQNEAQ (reference sequence). DNA of the CDR3: TGTGCCAGCAGCTTCAGGGACCCTGGCAAAAACATTCAGTACTTC. This codes for CASSFRDPGKNIQYF.

The gene calls are TRBV6-5 and TRBJ1-4; a weak D match, TRBD1 (5 bases). Germline V gene sequence: CDR1 MNHEY, CDR2 SVGAGI. Deletions cut 5 bases from V and 5 bases from J, with 15 bases between. There are 15 residues in the CDR3. The CDR3 DNA sequence: TGTGCCAGCAGTGCGAGGTGGGGGGGGAATGAAAAACTGTTTTTT. Residues: CASSARWGGNEKLFF.

The chain recombines TRBV18 with TRBJ2-7; unclear D gene. The germline V gene encodes CDR1 KGHSH and CDR2 LQKENI. V lost 3 bases and J lost 3, with 6 bases in between. The CDR3 length is 12 residues. The CDR3 region is CASSPYYYEQYV. In nucleotides, the CDR3 is TGTGCCAGCTCACCTTACTACTACGAGCAGTACGTC.

V usage is TRBV28 and J usage is TRBJ2-7, with TRBD2 as a possible D gene (5 bases). From germline, CDR1 is MDHEN and CDR2 SYDVKM. V shed 6 bases and J shed 6 bases, with 18 bases lying between them. This CDR3 is 14 amino acids long. The CDR3 DNA is TGTGCCAGCAGGGACGGAGGACCCTTGGGCGAGCAGTACGTC. The encoded protein is CASRDGGPLGEQYV.

This sequence joins TRBV4-1 and TRBJ2-1; weak D call: TRBD2 (5 bases). Germline CDR1 MGHRA, CDR2 YSYEKL. The CDR3 runs to 16 residues. Trimming pared 0 bases from V and 4 bases from J, leaving 13 bases between. The CDR3 protein is CASSQDRAGIYNEQFF. For the CDR3, the DNA is TGCGCCAGCAGCCAAGATCGCGCCGGGATTTACAATGAGCAGTTCTTC.

The chain joins TRBV10-3 to TRBJ2-3, with D hard to call. Per the germline V gene, CDR1 is ENHRY and CDR2 is SYGVKD. The V and J ends lost 0 bases and 6 bases respectively, with 4 bases between them. The CDR3 totals 12 residues. The CDR3 loop is CAISESWDTQYF. Here the CDR3 DNA reads TGTGCCATCAGTGAGTCGTGGGATACGCAGTATTTT.

Concerning this clone itself: Distinct nucleotide sequences in the sample also encode this CDR3. This rearrangement joins TRBV30 to TRBJ2-7; 12 nucleotides match TRBD2. Germline V lookup: CDR1 GTSNPN, CDR2 SVGIG (reference sequence). Germline trimming cut 3 bases from V and 2 bases from J; bases unmatched to any gene: 5. The CDR3 length is 15 residues. This CDR3 reads CAWRGGLAGTYEQYF. The CDR3 DNA reads TGTGCCTGGAGGGGGGGACTAGCGGGTACCTACGAGCAGTACTTC.

V gene TRBV14 combines with J gene TRBJ2-6, with D possibly matching TRBD1 (6 bases). V was pared by 8 bases and J by 1 base, with 6 bases between. The CDR3 runs to 13 residues. From germline, CDR1 is SGHDN and CDR2 FVKESK. CDR3 nucleotides: TGTGCCAGCGGACAGTCTGGGGCCAACGTCCTGACTTTC. This sequence encodes CASGQSGANVLTF.

This clone was seen just once. CDR3 in amino acids: CASSPSGRPPYEQYF. The CDR3 DNA follows: TGTGCCAGCAGTCCCTCTGGGCGCCCGCCTTACGAGCAGTACTTC. The rearrangement links TRBV27 to TRBJ2-7; D uncertain. The CDR3 runs to 15 residues. V dropped 5 bases and J dropped 4 bases, with 18 bases sitting between them. The germline V gene has CDR1 MNHEY and CDR2 SMNVEV (reference sequence).

This rearrangement joins TRBV28 to TRBJ2-2; D may be TRBD2 (6 bases). Looked up from germline, CDR1 is MDHEN and CDR2 is SYDVKM. The germline V and J ends were trimmed by 6 bases and 10 bases, with 15 bases remaining between them. The CDR3 sequence is 13 residues long. CDR3 in DNA: TGTGCCAGCAGAAATAGCGGTTGGGAGGAGCTGTTTTTT. This sequence encodes CASRNSGWEELFF.